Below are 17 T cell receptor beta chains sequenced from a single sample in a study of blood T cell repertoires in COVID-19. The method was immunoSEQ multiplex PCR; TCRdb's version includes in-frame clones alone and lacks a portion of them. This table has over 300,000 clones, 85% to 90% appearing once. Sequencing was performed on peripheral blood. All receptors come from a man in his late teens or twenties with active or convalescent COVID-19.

DNA for the CDR3: TGTGCCAGCAGCGTCTTGGAGACAGGGTTCTACGAGCAGTACTTC. Encoded protein: CASSVLETGFYEQYF. The J gene is TRBJ2-7, the V gene TRBV9, with TRBD1 matching 7 bases. V lost 2 bases and J lost 3; bases outside the gene matches: 8. Germline values: CDR1 SGDLS, CDR2 YYNGEE. This CDR3 is 15 amino acids long. The full variable domain, rest sourced from reference TRBV9 and TRBJ2-7, is DSGVTQTPKHLITATGQRVTLRCSPRSGDLSVYWYQQSLDQGLQFLIQYYNGEERAKGNILERFSAQQFPDLHSELNLSSLELGDSALYFCASSVLETGFYEQYFGPGTRLTVT.

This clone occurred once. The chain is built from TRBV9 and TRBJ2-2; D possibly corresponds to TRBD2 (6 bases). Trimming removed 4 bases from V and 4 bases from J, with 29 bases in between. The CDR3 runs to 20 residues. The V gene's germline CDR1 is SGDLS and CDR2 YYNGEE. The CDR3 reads CASSSPRRGTYSGGTGELFF. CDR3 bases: TGTGCCAGCAGCTCACCCCGTCGGGGGACCTACAGCGGTGGCACCGGGGAGCTGTTTTTT.

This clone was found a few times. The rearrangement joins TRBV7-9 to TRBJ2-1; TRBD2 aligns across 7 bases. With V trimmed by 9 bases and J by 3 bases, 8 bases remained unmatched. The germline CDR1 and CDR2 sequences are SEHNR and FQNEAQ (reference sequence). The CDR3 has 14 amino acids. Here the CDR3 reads CASGPSGYYNEQFF. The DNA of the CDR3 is TGTGCCAGTGGGCCTAGCGGCTACTACAATGAGCAGTTCTTC.

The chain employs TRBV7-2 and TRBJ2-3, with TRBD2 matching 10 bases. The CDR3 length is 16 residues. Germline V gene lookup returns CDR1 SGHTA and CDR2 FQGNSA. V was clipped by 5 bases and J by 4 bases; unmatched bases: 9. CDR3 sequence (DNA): TGTGCCAGCAGCCCTCTTAGAGCGGGAGGGGCAGATACGCAGTATTTT. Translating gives CASSPLRAGGADTQYF.

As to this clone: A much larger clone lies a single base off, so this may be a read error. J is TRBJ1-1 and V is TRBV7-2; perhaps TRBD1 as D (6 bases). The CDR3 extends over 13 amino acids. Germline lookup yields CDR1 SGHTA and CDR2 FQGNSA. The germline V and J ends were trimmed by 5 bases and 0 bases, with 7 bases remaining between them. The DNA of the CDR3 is TGTGCCAGCAGCCGGACAGTGAACACTGAAGCTTTCTTT. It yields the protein CASSRTVNTEAFF.

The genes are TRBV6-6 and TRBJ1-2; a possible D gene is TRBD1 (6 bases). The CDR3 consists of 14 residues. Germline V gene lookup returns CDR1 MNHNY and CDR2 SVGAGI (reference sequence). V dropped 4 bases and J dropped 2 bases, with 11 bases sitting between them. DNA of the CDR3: TGTGCCAGCAGTTCGGCACAGGGAAACTATGGCTACACCTTC. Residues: CASSSAQGNYGYTF.

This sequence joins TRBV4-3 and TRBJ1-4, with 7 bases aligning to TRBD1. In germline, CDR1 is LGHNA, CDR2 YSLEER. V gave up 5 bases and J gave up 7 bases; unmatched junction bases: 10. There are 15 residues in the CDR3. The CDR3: CASSSRTGQGEKLFF. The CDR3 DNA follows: TGCGCCAGCAGCTCCAGGACAGGACAAGGTGAAAAACTGTTTTTT.

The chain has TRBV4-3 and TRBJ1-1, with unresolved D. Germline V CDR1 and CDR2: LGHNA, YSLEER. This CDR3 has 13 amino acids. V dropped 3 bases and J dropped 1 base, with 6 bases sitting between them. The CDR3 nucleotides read TGCGCCAGCAGCCACCAAGCGAACACTGAAGCTTTCTTT. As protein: CASSHQANTEAFF.

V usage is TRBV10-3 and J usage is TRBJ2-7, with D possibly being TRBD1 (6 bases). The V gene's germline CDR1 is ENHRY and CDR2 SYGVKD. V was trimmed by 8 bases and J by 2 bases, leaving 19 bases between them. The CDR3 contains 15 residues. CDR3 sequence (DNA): TGTGCCATCGGGAGACATGGGACAACGACCTACGAGCAGTACTTC. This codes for CAIGRHGTTTYEQYF.

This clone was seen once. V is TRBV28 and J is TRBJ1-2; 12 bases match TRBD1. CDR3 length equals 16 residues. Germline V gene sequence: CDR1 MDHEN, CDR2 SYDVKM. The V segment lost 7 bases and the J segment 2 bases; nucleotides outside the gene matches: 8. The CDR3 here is CASIPGQGARNYGYTF. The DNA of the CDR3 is TGTGCCAGCATTCCGGGACAGGGGGCCAGAAACTATGGCTACACCTTC.

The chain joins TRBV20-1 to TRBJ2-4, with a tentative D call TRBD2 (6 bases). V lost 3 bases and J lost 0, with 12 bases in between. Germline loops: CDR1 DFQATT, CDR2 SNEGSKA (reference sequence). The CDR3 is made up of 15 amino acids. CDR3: CSASRSGLAKNIQYF. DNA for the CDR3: TGCAGTGCTAGTCGTAGCGGCCTAGCCAAAAACATTCAGTACTTC.

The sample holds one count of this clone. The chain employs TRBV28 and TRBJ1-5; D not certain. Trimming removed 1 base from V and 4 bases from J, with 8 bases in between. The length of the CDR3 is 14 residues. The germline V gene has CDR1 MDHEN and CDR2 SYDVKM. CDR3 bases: TGTGCCAGCAGTTTATTAGAGGCTAATCAGCCCCAGCATTTT. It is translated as CASSLLEANQPQHF.

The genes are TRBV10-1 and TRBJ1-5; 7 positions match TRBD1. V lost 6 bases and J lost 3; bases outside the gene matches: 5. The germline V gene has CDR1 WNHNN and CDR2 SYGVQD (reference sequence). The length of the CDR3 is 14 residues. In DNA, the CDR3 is TGCGCCAGCAGACCCGGGACAGACAATCAGCCCCAGCATTTT. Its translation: CASRPGTDNQPQHF.

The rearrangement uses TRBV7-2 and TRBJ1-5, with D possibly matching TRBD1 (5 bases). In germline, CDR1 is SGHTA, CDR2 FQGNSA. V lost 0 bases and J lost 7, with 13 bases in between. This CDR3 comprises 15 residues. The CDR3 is CASSLAPGEDQPQHF. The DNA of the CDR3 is TGTGCCAGCAGCTTAGCCCCGGGGGAGGACCAGCCCCAGCATTTT. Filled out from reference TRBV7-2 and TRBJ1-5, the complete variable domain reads GAGVSQSPSNKVTEKGKDVELRCDPISGHTALYWYRQSLGQGLEFLIYFQGNSAPDKSGLPSDRFSAERTGGSVSTLTIQRTQQEDSAVYLCASSLAPGEDQPQHFGDGTRLSIL.

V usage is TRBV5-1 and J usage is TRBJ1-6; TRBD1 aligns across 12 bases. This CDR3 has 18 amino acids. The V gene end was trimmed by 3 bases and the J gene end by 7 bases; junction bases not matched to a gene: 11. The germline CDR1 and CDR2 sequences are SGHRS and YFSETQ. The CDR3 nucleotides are TGCGCCAGCAGCTCGCAAATCCGGGACAGGGGGCGGAATTCACCCCTCCACTTT. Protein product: CASSSQIRDRGRNSPLHF.

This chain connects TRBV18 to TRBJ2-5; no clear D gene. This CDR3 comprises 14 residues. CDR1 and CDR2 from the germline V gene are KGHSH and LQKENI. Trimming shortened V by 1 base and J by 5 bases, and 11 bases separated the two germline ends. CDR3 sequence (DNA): TGTGCCAGCTCACCACGAACTAATCGGGAGACCCAGTACTTC. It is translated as CASSPRTNRETQYF.

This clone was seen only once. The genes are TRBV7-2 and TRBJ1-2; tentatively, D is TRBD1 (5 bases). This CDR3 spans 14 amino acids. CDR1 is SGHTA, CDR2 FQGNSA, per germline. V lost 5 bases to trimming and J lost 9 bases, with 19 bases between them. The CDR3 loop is CASSLLIEQESYTF. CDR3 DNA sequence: TGTGCCAGCAGCCTCCTTATTGAACAGGAAAGCTACACCTTC.